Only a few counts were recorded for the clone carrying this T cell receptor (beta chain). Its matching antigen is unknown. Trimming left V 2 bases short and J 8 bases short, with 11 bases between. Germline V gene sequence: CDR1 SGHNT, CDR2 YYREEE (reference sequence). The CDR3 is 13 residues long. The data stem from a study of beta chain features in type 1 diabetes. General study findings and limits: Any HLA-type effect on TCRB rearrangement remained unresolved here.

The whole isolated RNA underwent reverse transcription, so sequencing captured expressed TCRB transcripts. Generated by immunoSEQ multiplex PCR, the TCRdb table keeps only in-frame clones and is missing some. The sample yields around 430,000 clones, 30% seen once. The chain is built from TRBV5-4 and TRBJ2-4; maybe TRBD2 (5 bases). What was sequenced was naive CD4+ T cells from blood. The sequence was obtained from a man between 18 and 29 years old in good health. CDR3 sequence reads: CASSLGRGDIQYF. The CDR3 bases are TGTGCCAGCAGCTTAGGACGGGGTGACATTCAGTACTTC.